This TCR beta chain was sequenced during a study of blood T cell repertoires in COVID-19. Study-level information: From T cells, B-cell-depleted T cells, or PBMCs came the material, which was cDNA or gDNA.

Adults between roughly 18 and 95 years of age took part from some 25 US areas. Recovered participants had two consecutive negative NP/OP PCR tests, healthcare professional clearance, or symptom resolution. Trimming pared 6 bases from V and 5 bases from J, leaving 12 bases between. This CDR3 is 13 amino acids long. CDR1 KGHDR and CDR2 SFDVKD come from the germline V gene. Methods used by the authors: The authors estimated nucleated cell counts from reference gene primer amplification. Libraries were prepared by immunoSEQ multiplex PCR; TCRdb keeps only in-frame clonotypes and omits some of them. V, J and clone size reflect that table, while D and trimming were determined from the DNA. The sample includes roughly 230,000 clones, roughly four fifths seen only once; the top ten take 3.4%.

The clonotype was recovered from a man in his forties or fifties who had recovered from COVID-19. V usage is TRBV24-1 and J usage is TRBJ2-5; a possible D gene is TRBD2 (5 bases). The sequenced sample consisted of PBMCs or T cells enriched from blood (not recorded which). Here the CDR3 DNA reads TGTGCCACCAGTCGAGGGATAGGTGAGACCCAGTACTTC. Translating gives CATSRGIGETQYF.